This T cell receptor (beta chain) is from a study of T cells in Graves' hyperthyroidism and ophthalmopathy. This clonotype came up many times. Amplified TCR beta CDR3 regions derived from RNA transcripts. First-round RT-PCR of the TCR CDR3 relied on the HTBI primer set. Via MiXCR, TCRdb re-called the multiplex PCR reads, giving one row per CDR3 protein. Seen here are around 430,000 distinct CDR3 sequences, 15% observed once, and the top ten hold about 33%. The CDR3 loop spans 15 amino acids. The germline V gene has CDR1 MNHNS and CDR2 SASEGT. The V and J ends lost 5 bases and 8 bases respectively, with 18 bases between them.

The V gene is TRBV6-1, the J gene TRBJ1-4; perhaps TRBD1 as D (5 bases). The material sequenced was blood. The sequence was obtained from a woman under 40 with Graves' hyperthyroidism. Here the CDR3 reads CASSSSGSQSEKLFF. In nucleotides, the CDR3 is TGTGCCAGCAGTTCCTCAGGGTCACAGTCGGAAAAACTGTTTTTT.